This entry lists 8 T cell receptor beta chains sequenced from one sample in a study of T cells in women clearing cervical HPV infection. Generated by immunoSEQ multiplex PCR, the TCRdb table keeps only in-frame clones and is missing some. This repertoire includes roughly 35,000 clones. Sequences were obtained from blood buffy coat. The receptors here all came from a woman between 18 and 69 years old with a cervical HPV16 infection that either progressed to CIN3+ or cleared (not recorded which).

Note on this clone: The read terminates 3 residues ahead of where the CDR3 ends, so the germline J gene completes it. V is TRBV7-2 and J is TRBJ1-1; D possibly corresponds to TRBD1 (5 bases). The CDR3 extends over 15 amino acids. V lost 5 bases, J lost 6 bases, and 19 bases lay in between. Germline CDR1 is SGHTA and CDR2 is FQGNSA. The covered CDR3 bases are TGTGCCAGCAGCCCCGCCGGGGGGGTGGCGGCTGAA. Its protein is CASSPAGGVAAE. The CDR3 in full is CASSPAGGVAAEAFF.

Partial CDR3 DNA: TGTGCCAGCAGCCCTCCGGGACAGGGTTTTGGTACCGGGGAG. Translation gives CASSPPGQGFGTGE. The complete CDR3 protein is CASSPPGQGFGTGELFF. The chain has TRBV7-8 and TRBJ2-2; 9 nucleotides agree with TRBD1. The read gets to within 3 residues of the CDR3 end, and the germline J gene fills in the rest. CDR1 is SGHVS and CDR2 is FQNEAQ in the germline V gene. This CDR3 region has 17 residues. J was trimmed by 5 bases and V by 5 bases; bases with no gene match: 12.

Concerning this clone itself: The CDR3 end falls 3 residues outside the read, so it is completed with the germline J gene. The same CDR3 also results from other DNA sequences found in this sample. The V gene is TRBV5-1, the J gene TRBJ1-3, with unresolved D. CDR3 length: 15 residues. Germline lookup yields CDR1 SGHRS and CDR2 YFSETQ. V was cut by 0 bases and J by 0 bases, with 7 bases left in between. This CDR3 is CASSLVEGSGNTIYF. The covered CDR3 bases are TGCGCCAGCAGCTTGGTGGAGGGCTCTGGAAACACC.

As regards this clone: Coverage ceases 3 residues before the CDR3 finishes, and the germline J gene fills in the end. The chain carries TRBV6-1 and TRBJ2-7; 8 nucleotides align to TRBD1. The length of the CDR3 is 16 residues. Looked up from germline, CDR1 is MNHNS and CDR2 is SASEGT. V dropped 1 base and J dropped 0; count of bases not matched to a gene: 5. The CDR3 bases that were read are TGTGCCAGCAGTGAAGTAATGGGACAGGTCTCCTACGAG. It yields the protein CASSEVMGQVSYE. The CDR3, in full, reads CASSEVMGQVSYEQYF.

A remark on this clone: The read halts 3 residues ahead of the CDR3 end, with the missing end drawn from the germline J gene. The chain combines TRBV5-4 with TRBJ2-7; 8 positions match TRBD1. The germline V gene encodes CDR1 SGHNT and CDR2 YYREEE (reference sequence). The V segment lost 7 bases and the J segment 1 base; nucleotides outside the gene matches: 7. CDR3 length: 14 residues. CDR3 bases read: TGTGCCAGCCGTTGGGACAGGTTTTCCTACGAG. Translating it yields CASRWDRFSYE. The entire CDR3 protein is CASRWDRFSYEQYF.

CDR3 DNA (partial): TGTGCCAGCAGCTTAAAAGTGGGGCTTAATCAGCCC. This sequence encodes CASSLKVGLNQP. Given in full, the CDR3 is CASSLKVGLNQPQHF. This chain links TRBV7-6 with TRBJ1-5; D is perhaps TRBD1 (5 bases). Sequencing ends 3 residues short of the CDR3 end; the germline J gene provides the rest. CDR1 and CDR2 (germline): SGHVS, FNYEAQ. Trimming pared 2 bases from V and 4 bases from J, leaving 12 bases between. This CDR3 region has 15 residues.

With regard to this clone: The sequenced fragment ends 3 residues before the CDR3 boundary, so the rest is inferred from the germline J gene. This sequence joins TRBV7-2 and TRBJ2-1, with D unresolved. The CDR3 spans 15 residues. The V end lost 4 bases, the J end lost 7 bases, and 17 bases lay between the germline ends. Germline V CDR1 and CDR2: SGHTA, FQGNSA. The CDR3: CASSSQSILTNEQFF. The sequenced part of the CDR3 DNA is TGTGCCAGCAGCTCACAGAGCATATTAACTAATGAG.

For this clone: The read terminates 3 residues ahead of where the CDR3 ends, so the germline J gene completes it. The J gene is TRBJ2-2, the V gene TRBV28, with 7 bases lining up with TRBD1. Losses at the gene ends were 6 bases for V and 6 bases for J; bases not matched to a gene: 4. The CDR3 length is 13 residues. Germline CDR1 MDHEN, CDR2 SYDVKM. The part of the CDR3 DNA that was read is TGTGCCAGCAGGGAACAGGGGTCCGGGGAG. It codes for CASREQGSGE. From start to end, the CDR3 is CASREQGSGELFF.